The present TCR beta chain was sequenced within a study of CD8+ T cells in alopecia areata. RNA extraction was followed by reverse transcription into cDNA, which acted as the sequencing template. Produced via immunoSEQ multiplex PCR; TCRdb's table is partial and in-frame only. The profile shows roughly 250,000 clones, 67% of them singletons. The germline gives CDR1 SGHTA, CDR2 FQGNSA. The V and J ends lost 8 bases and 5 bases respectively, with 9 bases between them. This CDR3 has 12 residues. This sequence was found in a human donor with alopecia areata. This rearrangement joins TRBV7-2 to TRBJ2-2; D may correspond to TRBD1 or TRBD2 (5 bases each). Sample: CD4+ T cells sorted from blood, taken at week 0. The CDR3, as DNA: TGTGCCAGCGGGACCCATACCGGGGAGCTGTTTTTT. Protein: CASGTHTGELFF.